One sample yielded the 10 T cell receptor beta chains listed below, sequenced in a study of blood T cell repertoires in COVID-19. Sequenced by immunoSEQ multiplex PCR; TCRdb stores in-frame clones only, minus some. The profile shows tens of thousands of clones, 82% of them singletons. The sequenced material came from peripheral blood. These receptor sequences come from a human donor with acute or convalescent COVID-19. The donor label of this sample is uncertain.

The chain uses TRBV4-3 and TRBJ1-1, with 9 positions matching TRBD1. Germline loops: CDR1 LGHNA, CDR2 YSLEER. Unmatched junction bases numbered 7, after V lost 2 bases and J lost 6 bases. The CDR3 covers 15 residues. The CDR3 DNA reads as TGCGCCAGCAGCCAACCGACAGGGGGGATCTCTGAAGCTTTCTTT. Protein sequence: CASSQPTGGISEAFF.

The rearrangement uses TRBV7-2 and TRBJ1-3, with D uncertain. There are 14 residues in the CDR3. Per the germline V gene, CDR1 is SGHTA and CDR2 is FQGNSA. The V end was cut by 1 base, the J end by 4 bases, with 8 bases between. This CDR3 is CASSLGQSGNTIYF. CDR3 DNA sequence: TGTGCCAGCAGCTTAGGGCAATCGGGAAACACCATATATTTT.

The V gene is TRBV10-3, the J gene TRBJ1-2; 7 positions agree with TRBD1. The ends lost 4 bases at V and 4 bases at J; junction bases unmatched: 0. The CDR3 length is 12 residues. Germline V gene lookup returns CDR1 ENHRY and CDR2 SYGVKD. The CDR3 nucleotides read TGTGCCATCAGTGGGGACAGCTATGGCTACACCTTC. Translating gives CAISGDSYGYTF.

V gene TRBV28 combines with J gene TRBJ1-2, with a possible D match to TRBD1 (5 bases). Germline values: CDR1 MDHEN, CDR2 SYDVKM. This CDR3 is 14 amino acids long. Trimming stripped 3 bases from V and 4 bases from J, with 12 bases between. The CDR3 DNA reads TGTGCCAGCAGTTTTGGGGGGTTCGGCTATGGCTACACCTTC. Translating gives CASSFGGFGYGYTF.

The V gene is TRBV29-1, the J gene TRBJ2-1, with 7 positions matching TRBD2. The CDR3 is 13 residues long. V dropped 3 bases and J dropped 7; count of bases not matched to a gene: 6. Per the germline V gene, CDR1 is SQVTM and CDR2 is ANQGSEA. CDR3 sequence: CSVDKSGGNEQFF. DNA of the CDR3: TGCAGCGTTGATAAATCCGGGGGGAATGAGCAGTTCTTC.

This sequence joins TRBV4-2 and TRBJ1-2, with D tentatively TRBD1 (5 bases). V dropped 2 bases and J dropped 0 bases, with 16 bases sitting between them. CDR1 and CDR2 from the germline V gene are LGHNA and YNFKEQ. This CDR3 contains 17 residues. The CDR3 region is CASSQSKDTTANYGYTF. The CDR3, as DNA: TGTGCCAGCAGCCAATCCAAGGATACGACAGCTAACTATGGCTACACCTTC.

The V call is TRBV28, the J call TRBJ1-5, with D unclear. The CDR3 runs to 16 residues. Deletions cut 6 bases from V and 1 base from J, with 16 bases between. Germline V gives CDR1 MDHEN, CDR2 SYDVKM. The DNA of the CDR3 is TGTGCCAGCAGCCTCGGGCCCTCGGGGAGCAATCAGCCCCAGCATTTT. Translating gives CASSLGPSGSNQPQHF.

The chain is built from TRBV12-3 or TRBV12-4 and TRBJ2-1, with 7 bases lining up with TRBD2. Trimming took 8 bases from V and 13 from J; bases not matched to a gene: 8. This CDR3 is built from 11 residues. The CDR3 loop reads CASLREVDQFF. The CDR3 region has the DNA TGTGCCAGCCTCCGGGAGGTTGATCAGTTCTTC.

This clone is a singleton in its sample. This chain joins TRBV11-3 and TRBJ1-1, with TRBD1 matching 8 bases. Germline assignment: CDR1 SGHNT and CDR2 YENEEA. The junction had 0 bases not matched to a gene; V was cut back by 3 bases and J by 0 bases. This CDR3 has 14 residues. The chain's CDR3 is CASSLGQVNTEAFF. The CDR3 DNA sequence: TGTGCCAGCAGCTTGGGACAGGTGAACACTGAAGCTTTCTTT.

The chain employs TRBV28 and TRBJ1-2; a possible D gene is TRBD1 (6 bases). This CDR3 spans 14 amino acids. The ends were cut back, 3 bases at V and 5 bases at J, with 13 bases in the middle. From germline, CDR1 is MDHEN and CDR2 SYDVKM. The CDR3 DNA reads as TGTGCCAGCAGTTTTGACGCAACAGGGTATGGCTACACCTTC. Translating gives CASSFDATGYGYTF.